This T cell receptor beta chain was sequenced in a study of siplizumab effects on memory and regulatory T cells. Study-wide results and limits: Proliferating clones, CD4+ or CD8+, lacked an assignable naive or memory phenotype in roughly 80-96% of cases.

As regards this clone: Its matching antigen is unknown.

Assay: immunoSEQ multiplex PCR; the TCRdb copy retains only in-frame clones and omits some. The sample contains 65,000 to 70,000 clones, about 87% of which appear only once. The CDR3 is made up of 12 amino acids. The V end was cut by 1 base, the J end by 4 bases, with 2 bases between. The germline CDR1 and CDR2 sequences are LGHNA and YNFKEQ. Sequencing input: Tregs sorted from blood. The clonotype originates from a human donor in good health. V usage is TRBV4-2 and J usage is TRBJ2-1, with D uncertain. CDR3 DNA sequence: TGTGCCAGCAGCCAAGGTTACAATGAGCAGTTCTTC. Translation: CASSQGYNEQFF.